This T cell receptor (beta chain) was profiled in a study of shared clonotypes between healthy human individuals. Study-level background: Per-donor plates numbered three CD4 naive, three CD4 memory, two CD8 naive and one CD8 memory.

Notes on the study in general: Some naive CD4 clonotypes, roughly 5%, turned up in common across several donors. Blood was the sole source, and tissue repertoires probably differ.

The CDR3 consists of 14 residues. CDR1 is ENHRY and CDR2 is SYGVKD in the germline V gene. Of note for this clone: As yet, its antigen is unknown.

Deep-level running was used for the assay. Here immunoSEQ multiplex PCR was the method, and the copy in TCRdb shows in-frame clones only, minus some. The sample contains under 550,000 clones, almost 97% of which appear only once. This TCR came from a woman between 25 and 40 years old in good health. Sample: naive CD4+ T cells sorted from blood. Subset in this sample: CD45RA+ positively selected. The J gene is TRBJ2-5, the V gene TRBV10-3; 9 bases fit TRBD2. The J call may be mistaken, given a closer DNA end match to TRBJ2-7. CDR3 sequence: CASEASGTSYEQYF. Here the CDR3 DNA reads TGTGCCTCCGAGGCTAGCGGGACTTCCTACGAGCAGTACTTC.